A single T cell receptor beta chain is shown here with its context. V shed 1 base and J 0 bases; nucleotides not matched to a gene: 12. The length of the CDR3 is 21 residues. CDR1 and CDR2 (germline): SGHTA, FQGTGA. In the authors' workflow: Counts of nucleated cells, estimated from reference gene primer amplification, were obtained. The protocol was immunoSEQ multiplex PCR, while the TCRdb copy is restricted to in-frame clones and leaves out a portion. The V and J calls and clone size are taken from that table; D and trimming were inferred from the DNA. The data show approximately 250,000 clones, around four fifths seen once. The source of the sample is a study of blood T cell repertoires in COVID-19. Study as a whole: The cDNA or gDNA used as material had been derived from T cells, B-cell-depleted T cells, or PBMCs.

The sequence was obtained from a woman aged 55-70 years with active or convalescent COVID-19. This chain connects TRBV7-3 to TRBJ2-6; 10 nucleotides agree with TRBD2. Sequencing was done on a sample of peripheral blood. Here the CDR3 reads CASSLRAGGLDHYSGANVLTF. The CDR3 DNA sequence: TGTGCCAGCAGCTTAAGAGCGGGAGGGTTAGACCATTACTCTGGGGCCAACGTCCTGACTTTC.